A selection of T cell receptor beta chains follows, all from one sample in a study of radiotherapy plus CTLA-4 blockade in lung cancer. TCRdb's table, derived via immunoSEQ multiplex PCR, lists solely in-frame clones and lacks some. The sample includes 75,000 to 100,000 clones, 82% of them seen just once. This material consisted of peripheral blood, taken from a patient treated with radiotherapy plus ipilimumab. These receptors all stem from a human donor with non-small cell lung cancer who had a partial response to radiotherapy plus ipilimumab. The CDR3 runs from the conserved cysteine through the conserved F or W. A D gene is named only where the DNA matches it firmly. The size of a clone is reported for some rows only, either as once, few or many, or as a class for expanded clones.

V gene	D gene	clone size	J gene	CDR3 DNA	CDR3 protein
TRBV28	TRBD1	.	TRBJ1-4	TGTGCCAGCAGTTCCAGAGGGGGACAGGGTGGGGTACTGTTTTTT	CASSSRGGQGGVLFF
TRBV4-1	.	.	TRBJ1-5	TGCGCCAGCAGCCAAGATAGGGGAAATCAGCCCCAGCATTTT	CASSQDRGNQPQHF
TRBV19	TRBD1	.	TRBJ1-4	TGTGCCAGTAGTCCCCTCACAGGGGGTAATGAAAAACTGTTTTTT	CASSPLTGGNEKLFF
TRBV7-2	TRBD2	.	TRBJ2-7	TGTGCCAGCAGCAAAGGGGCGGGAGATTTCTACGAGCAGTACTTC	CASSKGAGDFYEQYF
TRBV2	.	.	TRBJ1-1	TGTGCCAGCAGTACAGGGTTGGCCACTGAAGCTTTCTTT	CASSTGLATEAFF
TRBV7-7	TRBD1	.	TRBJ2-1	TGTGCCAGCAGCTCGACAGGGTATGAGCAGTTCTTC	CASSSTGYEQFF
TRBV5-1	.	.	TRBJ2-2	TGCGCCAGCAGCTTGCAGGAAGGGGAGCTGTTTTTT	CASSLQEGELFF
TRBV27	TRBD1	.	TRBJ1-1	TGTGCCAGCAGTGCAGACAGGGACACTGAAGCTTTCTTT	CASSADRDTEAFF
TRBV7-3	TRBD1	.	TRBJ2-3	TGTGCCAGCAGCTCTCAGGGGGCGCAGATAGATACGCAGTATTTT	CASSSQGAQIDTQYF
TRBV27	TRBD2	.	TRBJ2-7	TGTGCCAGCACCCACCTAGCGGGAGAATCCTACGAGCAGTACTTC	CASTHLAGESYEQYF
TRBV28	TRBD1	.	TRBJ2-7	TGTGCCAGCAGTTTTCCCGGGACAGGGCGCTACGAGCAGTACTTC	CASSFPGTGRYEQYF
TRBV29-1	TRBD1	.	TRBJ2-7	TGCAGCGTGCGGGACAGGGCCTCCTACGAGCAGTACTTC	CSVRDRASYEQYF
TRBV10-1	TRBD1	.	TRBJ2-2	TGCGCCAGCAGAAGGGACAGCAGCACCGGGGAGCTGTTTTTT	CASRRDSSTGELFF
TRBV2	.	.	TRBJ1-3	TGTGCCAGCAGTGTGACAAGCACTGGAAACACCATATATTTT	CASSVTSTGNTIYF
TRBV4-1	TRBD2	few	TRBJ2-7	TGCGCCAGCAGCCACGCAGCGGGACCCTACGAGCAGTACTTC	CASSHAAGPYEQYF
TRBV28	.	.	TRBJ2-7	TGTGCCAGCGTGGGGGGAGAGGTCTACGAGCAGTACTTC	CASVGGEVYEQYF
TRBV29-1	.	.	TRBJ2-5	TGCAGCGCCTGGGGAGATTTGGCTCAGGAGACCCAGTACTTC	CSAWGDLAQETQYF
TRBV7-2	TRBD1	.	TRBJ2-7	TGTGCCAGCAGCTTACACAGGGGGGCCTACGAGCAGTACTTC	CASSLHRGAYEQYF
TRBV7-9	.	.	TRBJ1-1	TGTGCCAGCAGCGGAACGGACAGACCCCGTGAAGCTTTCTTT	CASSGTDRPREAFF
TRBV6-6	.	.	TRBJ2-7	TGTGCCAGCAGTGGCCGCAACGAGCAGTACTTC	CASSGRNEQYF
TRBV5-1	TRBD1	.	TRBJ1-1	TGCGCCAGCAGCAAGGGACAGGGGGCGTGGACTGAAGCTTTCTTT	CASSKGQGAWTEAFF
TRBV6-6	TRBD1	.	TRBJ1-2	TGTGCCAGCAGTTACTTGACAGGGTTATCCTATGGCTACACCTTC	CASSYLTGLSYGYTF
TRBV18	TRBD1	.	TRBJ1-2	TGTGCCAGCTCACCGGGACAGGGGGCTCTATCCCTCTATGGCTACACCTTC	CASSPGQGALSLYGYTF
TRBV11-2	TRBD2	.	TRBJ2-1	TGTGCCAGCAGCTTAGAGGCCGGGAGGGCCCCACCCTACAATGAGCAGTTCTTC	CASSLEAGRAPPYNEQFF
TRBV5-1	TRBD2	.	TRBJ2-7	TGCGCCAGCAGCCCGCACGTTTGGAGGGGCCCGGGACTAGGTTCCCACGAGCAGTACTTC	CASSPHVWRGPGLGSHEQYF
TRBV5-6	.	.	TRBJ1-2	TGTGCCAGCAGCTTAGATTCAGGCACTAACTATGGCTACACCTTC	CASSLDSGTNYGYTF
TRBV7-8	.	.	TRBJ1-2	TGTGCCAGCAGCTCCGCGGGGGGCTATGGCTACACCTTC	CASSSAGGYGYTF
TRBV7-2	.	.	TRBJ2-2	TGTGCCAGCAGCCCCTTCCAACACACCGGGGAGCTGCTTTTT	CASSPFQHTGELLF
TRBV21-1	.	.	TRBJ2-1	TGTGCCAGCACCGAAACAGGGGGTCCCTACAATGAGCAGTTCTTC	CASTETGGPYNEQFF
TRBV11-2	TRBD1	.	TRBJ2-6	TGTGCACCCCCTTCCCCCAGGGGGTCTGGGGCCAACGTCCTGACTTTC	CAPPSPRGSGANVLTF
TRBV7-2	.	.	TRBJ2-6	TGTGCCAGCAGCTTGTCCGGGCCCGGAGGTGGGGCCAACGTCCTGACTTTC	CASSLSGPGGGANVLTF
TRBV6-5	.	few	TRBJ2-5	TGTGCCAGCAGTCCCGGGGGGCGGGAGCCTGAGACCCAGTACTTC	CASSPGGREPETQYF
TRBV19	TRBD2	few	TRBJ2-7	TGTGCCAGTAGTTTCACTAGCGGCCCCTACGAGCAGTACTTC	CASSFTSGPYEQYF
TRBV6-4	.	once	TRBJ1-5	TGTGCCAGCAGTGAGAGGGGGGGCCCATGGCCCCAGCATTTT	CASSERGGPWPQHF
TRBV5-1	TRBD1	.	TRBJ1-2	TGCGCCAGCAGCCCTGGACCGGGACAGAACTATGGCTACACCTTC	CASSPGPGQNYGYTF
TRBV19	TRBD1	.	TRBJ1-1	TGTGCCAGTAGTATAGTTTGGACAGGGGTCACTGAAGCTTTCTTT	CASSIVWTGVTEAFF
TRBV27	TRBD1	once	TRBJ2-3	TGTGCCAGCGGCTTAGGCAGGGGGCCAGCCTGGCAGTATTTT	CASGLGRGPAWQYF
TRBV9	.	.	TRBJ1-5	TGTGCCAACAGCCCTGGAGGGCATAGCAATCAGCCCCAGCATTTT	CANSPGGHSNQPQHF
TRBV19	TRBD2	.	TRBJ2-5	TGTGCCACCAGGTTGTCGCGGGAGTCAACAAGGACCCAGTACTTC	CATRLSRESTRTQYF
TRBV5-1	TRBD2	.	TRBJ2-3	TGCGCCAGCAAAGGGACTAGCGGGAGCACAGATACGCAGTATTTT	CASKGTSGSTDTQYF
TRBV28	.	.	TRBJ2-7	TGTGCCAGCAGTTCGCGGTCCACGAGCTCCTACGAGCAGTACTTC	CASSSRSTSSYEQYF
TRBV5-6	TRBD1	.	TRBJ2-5	TGTGCCAGCAGCCGAGAGACAGGGGTGGAGACCCAGTACTTC	CASSRETGVETQYF
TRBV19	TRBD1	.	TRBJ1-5	TGTGCCAGTAGTCCCACCGGGACAGGAAATCAGCCCCAGCATTTT	CASSPTGTGNQPQHF
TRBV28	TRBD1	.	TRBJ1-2	TGTGCCAGCAGTTTATCAGGGGGCCTGATGGGCTACACCTTC	CASSLSGGLMGYTF
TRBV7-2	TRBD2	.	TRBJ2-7	TGTGCCAGCAGCTTTAGCGGGTATCTCTCCTACGAGCAGTACTTC	CASSFSGYLSYEQYF
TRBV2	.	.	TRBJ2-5	TGTGCCAGCAGTGAGAGGGAGACCCAGTACTTC	CASSERETQYF
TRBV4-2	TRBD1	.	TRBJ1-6	TGTGCCAGCAGCCAGGGACAGGATAATTCACCCCTCCACTTT	CASSQGQDNSPLHF
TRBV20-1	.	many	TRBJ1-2	TGCAGTGCTAGCGGTGTGTATGGCTACACCTTC	CSASGVYGYTF
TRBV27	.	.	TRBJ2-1	TGTGCCAGCAGCGTCCTAGCCTACAATGAGCAGTTCTTC	CASSVLAYNEQFF
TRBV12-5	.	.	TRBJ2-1	TGTGCTAGTGGTTTGTCCCCAGGGCTTCACCCTCCCTACAATGAGCAGTTCTTC	CASGLSPGLHPPYNEQFF
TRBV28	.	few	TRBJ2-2	TGTGCCAGCAGTCGAGGCAGGGATACCGGGGAGCTGTTTTTT	CASSRGRDTGELFF
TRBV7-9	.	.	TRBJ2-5	TGTGCCAGCAGCCGTGTATCGGGACAAGAGACCCAGTACTTC	CASSRVSGQETQYF
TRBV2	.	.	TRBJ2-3	TGTGCCAGCAGAGGGGAAACTGGGTCGGCGCAGTATTTT	CASRGETGSAQYF
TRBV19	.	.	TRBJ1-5	TGTGCCAGTAGTTGGGCCCTTCCCCAGCCCCAGCATTTT	CASSWALPQPQHF
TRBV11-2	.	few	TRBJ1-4	TGTGCCAGCAGCTTAGTGGGTCCGGGGGGAAAACTGTTTTTT	CASSLVGPGGKLFF
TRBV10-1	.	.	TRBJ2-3	TGCGCCAGCAGTGAGGCCCAGGGACTCACAGATACGCAGTATTTT	CASSEAQGLTDTQYF
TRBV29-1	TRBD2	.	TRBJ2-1	TGCAGCGTTCCCGGACTAGCGGAATACAATGAGCAGTTCTTC	CSVPGLAEYNEQFF
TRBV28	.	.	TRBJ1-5	TGTGCCAGCAGTTTTTCAAGCAGTGGGAGTCAGCCCCAGCATTTT	CASSFSSSGSQPQHF